This T cell receptor beta chain was recorded in a study of spatial heterogeneity in lung cancer. TCRdb passed the 5' RACE reads through MiXCR, listing each CDR3 protein once. The sample lists approximately 66,000 distinct CDR3 sequences; roughly 5.9% were seen once. Trimming left V 0 bases short and J 9 bases short, with 15 bases between. The CDR3 length is 15 residues. Time point in this sample: sample taken at primary tumor resection. The donors were 70 or so patients with non-small cell lung cancer that was early-stage and untreated. Frozen PBMC, nontumor lung or tumor provided whole RNA, which was sequenced unsorted.

This clonotype originated in a female donor with early-stage non-small cell lung cancer. The genes are TRBV12-3 or TRBV12-4 and TRBJ1-5; no definite D call. The sample consisted of PBMCs, taken at surgery. The CDR3 DNA follows: TGTGCCAGCAGTTTAGCAGGACGCTTCGGGTTGCCCCAGCATTTT. It is translated as CASSLAGRFGLPQHF.